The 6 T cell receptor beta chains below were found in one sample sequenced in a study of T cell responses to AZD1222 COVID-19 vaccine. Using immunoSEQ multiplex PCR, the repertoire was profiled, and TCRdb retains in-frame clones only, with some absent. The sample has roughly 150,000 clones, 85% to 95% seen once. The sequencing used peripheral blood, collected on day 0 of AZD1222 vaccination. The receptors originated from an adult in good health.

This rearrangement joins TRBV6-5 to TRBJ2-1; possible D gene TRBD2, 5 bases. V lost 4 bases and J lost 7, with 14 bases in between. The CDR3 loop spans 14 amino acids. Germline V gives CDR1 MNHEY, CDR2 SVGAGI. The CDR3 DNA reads TGTGCCAGCAGTTCGCGGGCCGGTCTTAATGAGCAGTTCTTC. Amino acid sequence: CASSSRAGLNEQFF.

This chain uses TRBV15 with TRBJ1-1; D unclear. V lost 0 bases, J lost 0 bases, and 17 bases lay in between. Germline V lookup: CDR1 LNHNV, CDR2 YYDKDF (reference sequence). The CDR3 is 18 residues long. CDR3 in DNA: TGTGCCACCAGCAGAGACCCGACGACGGCCACATTGAACACTGAAGCTTTCTTT. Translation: CATSRDPTTATLNTEAFF.

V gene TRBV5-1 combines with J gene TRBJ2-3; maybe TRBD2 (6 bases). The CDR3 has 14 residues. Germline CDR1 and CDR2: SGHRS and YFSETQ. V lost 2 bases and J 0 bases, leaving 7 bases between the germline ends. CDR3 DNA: TGCGCCAGCAGCTTTAGCGGAAGCACAGATACGCAGTATTTT. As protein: CASSFSGSTDTQYF.

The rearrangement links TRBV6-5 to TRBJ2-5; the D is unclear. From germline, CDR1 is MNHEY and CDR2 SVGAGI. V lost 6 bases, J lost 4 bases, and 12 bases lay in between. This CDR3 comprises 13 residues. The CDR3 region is CASSASAVETQYF. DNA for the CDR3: TGTGCCAGCAGCGCCTCCGCGGTAGAGACCCAGTACTTC.

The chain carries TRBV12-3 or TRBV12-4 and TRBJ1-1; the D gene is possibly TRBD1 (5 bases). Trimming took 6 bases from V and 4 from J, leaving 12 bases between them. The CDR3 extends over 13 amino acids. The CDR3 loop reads CASSRDGGTEAFF. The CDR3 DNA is TGTGCCAGCAGCCGGGACGGGGGCACTGAAGCTTTCTTT.

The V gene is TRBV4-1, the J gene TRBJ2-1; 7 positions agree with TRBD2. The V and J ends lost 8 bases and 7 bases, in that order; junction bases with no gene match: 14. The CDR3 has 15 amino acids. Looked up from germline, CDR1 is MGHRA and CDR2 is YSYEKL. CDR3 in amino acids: CASSNGLAVRNEQFF. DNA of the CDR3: TGCGCCAGCTCAAACGGGCTAGCGGTGAGAAATGAGCAGTTCTTC.